The source of this T cell receptor (beta chain) is a study of regulatory T cells in long-lasting Graves disease. Time point specified: newly diagnosed GD, antithyroid drugs for less than 3 months. PBMC-extracted RNA yielded the TCR library. With iRepertoire HTBI primers and Arm-PCR of CDR3 regions, TCR beta libraries were built. TCRdb independently ran MiXCR on the multiplex PCR reads; one entry per CDR3 protein. The sample has about 430,000 distinct CDR3 sequences, about 15% seen once. Notes on this clonotype: The antigen is undetermined. Just one base apart from a much larger clone, this may be a read error.

Regarding the study as a whole: Among samples with persistent disease, TRBV28, TRBJ1-2 and TRBJ2-5 were favored.

Germline V gene sequence: CDR1 SGDLS, CDR2 YYNGEE. This CDR3 region has 14 residues. The data were also submitted as part of a second study, on T cells in Graves' hyperthyroidism and ophthalmopathy. Turning to that study: Peripheral blood also featured most of the thyroid clonotypes expanded above 0.001.

The sequences come from peripheral blood mononuclear cells (PBMCs), collected at new diagnosis, from a patient treated with antithyroid drugs. The sequence came from a woman aged 40 to 50 with Graves disease. This sequence joins TRBV9 and TRBJ2-1; TRBD2 is a possible D gene (6 bases). The CDR3 DNA follows: TGTGCCAGCAGCCCGGGACTCACCCTCAATGAGCAGTGCTTC. It codes for CASSPGLTLNEQCF.